These T cell receptor beta chains were read from a single sample in a study of blood T cell repertoires in COVID-19. Only in-frame clones appear in the TCRdb table, and some are missing; sequencing was by immunoSEQ multiplex PCR. The sample contains roughly 300,000 clones, roughly 90% of which appear only once. The sample consisted of peripheral blood. All receptors derive from a woman aged 30 to 39 with COVID-19, enrolled during active disease. Both conserved end residues are part of each CDR3. Each record gives: V gene, clone size, J gene, D gene, CDR3 DNA, CDR3 protein. The D gene is left open where the match is weak. Some rows mark clone size as missing; the rest say once, few, many or name a class of expanded clone.

V gene: TRBV7-9; clone size: NA; J gene: TRBJ1-2; D gene: NA; CDR3 DNA: TGTGCCAGCAGTTCGACCGGGGGGTACGGCTATGGCTACACCTTC; CDR3 protein: CASSSTGGYGYGYTF
V gene: TRBV30; clone size: NA; J gene: TRBJ2-1; D gene: NA; CDR3 DNA: TGTGCCTGGACCCCTGGCAGCGCCTACAATGAGCAGTTCTTC; CDR3 protein: CAWTPGSAYNEQFF
V gene: TRBV5-4; clone size: NA; J gene: TRBJ2-1; D gene: TRBD2; CDR3 DNA: TGTGCCAGCAGCTTGGGACTAGCGGGGGGGCCTCACAATGAGCAGTTCTTC; CDR3 protein: CASSLGLAGGPHNEQFF
V gene: TRBV6-5; clone size: NA; J gene: TRBJ1-2; D gene: NA; CDR3 DNA: TGTGCCAGCAGTTACGAGGGCAGCTCAAACTATGGCTACACCTTC; CDR3 protein: CASSYEGSSNYGYTF
V gene: TRBV19; clone size: NA; J gene: TRBJ1-4; D gene: NA; CDR3 DNA: TGTGCCAGTAGTTGGGGCGTGGGCACAACTAATGAAAAACTGTTTTTT; CDR3 protein: CASSWGVGTTNEKLFF
V gene: TRBV5-1; clone size: NA; J gene: TRBJ1-2; D gene: NA; CDR3 DNA: TGCGCCAGCAGCTTGGACAGCAGTACCCTTAACTATGGCTACACCTTC; CDR3 protein: CASSLDSSTLNYGYTF
V gene: TRBV30; clone size: NA; J gene: TRBJ2-7; D gene: TRBD1; CDR3 DNA: TGTGCCTGGAGTGAGGGGGCAGGGGGTAAGGACGAGCAGTACTTC; CDR3 protein: CAWSEGAGGKDEQYF
V gene: TRBV18; clone size: NA; J gene: TRBJ1-6; D gene: NA; CDR3 DNA: TGTGCCAGCTCACCACCTGCGTCTTCACCCCTCCACTTT; CDR3 protein: CASSPPASSPLHF
V gene: TRBV24-1; clone size: once; J gene: TRBJ2-2; D gene: NA; CDR3 DNA: TGTGCCACCAGTGATCCCGGCGGTGGCGGGGAGCTGTTTTTT; CDR3 protein: CATSDPGGGGELFF
V gene: TRBV2; clone size: NA; J gene: TRBJ2-5; D gene: TRBD2; CDR3 DNA: TGTGCCAGCAGAGTGGGACTAGCGGGGGGAGGGGAGACCCAGTACTTC; CDR3 protein: CASRVGLAGGGETQYF
V gene: TRBV14; clone size: NA; J gene: TRBJ1-1; D gene: NA; CDR3 DNA: TGTGCCAGCAGCCAAGATCCTAACACTGAAGCTTTCTTT; CDR3 protein: CASSQDPNTEAFF
V gene: TRBV10-2; clone size: NA; J gene: TRBJ2-7; D gene: NA; CDR3 DNA: TGCGCCAGCAGTGAGTCTGGCAGGGCCTACGAGCAGTACTTC; CDR3 protein: CASSESGRAYEQYF
V gene: TRBV6-6; clone size: NA; J gene: TRBJ2-7; D gene: TRBD1; CDR3 DNA: TGTGCCAGCAGTTACGGAAGGGACAGCTACGAGCAGTACTTC; CDR3 protein: CASSYGRDSYEQYF
V gene: TRBV21-1; clone size: NA; J gene: TRBJ2-6; D gene: NA; CDR3 DNA: TGTGCCAGCAGCAAAAGCGCAAACGTCGAATCCTCTGGGGCCAACGTCCTGACTTTC; CDR3 protein: CASSKSANVESSGANVLTF
V gene: TRBV6-5; clone size: NA; J gene: TRBJ1-2; D gene: TRBD1; CDR3 DNA: TGTGCCAGCAGGGCCGACAGGGATGGCTACACCTTC; CDR3 protein: CASRADRDGYTF
V gene: TRBV5-1; clone size: NA; J gene: TRBJ1-6; D gene: TRBD1; CDR3 DNA: TGCGCCAGCAGCTACATAGGGACAGGGGGCGCTAATTCACCCCTCCACTTT; CDR3 protein: CASSYIGTGGANSPLHF
V gene: TRBV5-8; clone size: NA; J gene: TRBJ2-7; D gene: NA; CDR3 DNA: TGTGCCAGCAGCTTGGGACATTCCCACGAGCAGTACTTC; CDR3 protein: CASSLGHSHEQYF
V gene: TRBV23-1; clone size: NA; J gene: TRBJ2-3; D gene: TRBD2; CDR3 DNA: TGCCCCAGGTCAGTGGGTGCGGCTAGCGGTGCGGATACGCAGTATTTT; CDR3 protein: CPRSVGAASGADTQYF
V gene: TRBV4-1; clone size: NA; J gene: TRBJ1-1; D gene: TRBD1; CDR3 DNA: TGCGCCAGCAGCCAGACAGGGGACACTGAAGCTTTCTTT; CDR3 protein: CASSQTGDTEAFF
V gene: TRBV28; clone size: NA; J gene: TRBJ2-1; D gene: NA; CDR3 DNA: TGTGCCAGCAATTCCTTGGAGGATGAGCAGTTCTTC; CDR3 protein: CASNSLEDEQFF
V gene: TRBV21-1; clone size: few; J gene: TRBJ1-4; D gene: NA; CDR3 DNA: TGTGCCAGCAGCAAAGCTCGGAGGGCTCCTAATGAAAAACTGTTTTTT; CDR3 protein: CASSKARRAPNEKLFF